The rows below give T cell receptor beta chains drawn from one sample of a study of beta chain features in type 1 diabetes. The table came from immunoSEQ multiplex PCR; TCRdb's copy has only in-frame clones and leaves some out. Of hundreds of thousands of clones in the sample, 12% to 15% were seen once. The specimen sequenced was naive CD4+ T cells from blood. The receptors here all came from a woman aged 40 to 50 in good health. Both conserved end residues are part of each CDR3. The D gene is left open where the match is weak. The listing skips clone size in some rows; elsewhere it reads once, few, many or a size class.

abundance,j_gene,v_gene,d_gene,CDR3aa,CDR3nt
few,TRBJ2-6,TRBV18,-,CASSPGQGTSGANVLTF,TGTGCCAGCTCACCAGGTCAGGGCACCTCTGGGGCCAACGTCCTGACTTTC
few,TRBJ2-3,TRBV7-2,TRBD1,CASSFRDRGLTDTQYF,TGTGCCAGCAGCTTCCGGGACAGGGGGCTCACAGATACGCAGTATTTT
-,TRBJ1-4,TRBV5-6,-,CASSFLRGATNEKLFF,TGTGCCAGCAGCTTTCTACGCGGTGCAACTAATGAAAAACTGTTTTTT
few,TRBJ2-3,TRBV9,TRBD1,CASSPRQGQFTDTQYF,TGTGCCAGCAGCCCGAGACAGGGACAGTTCACAGATACGCAGTATTTT
few,TRBJ2-2,TRBV4-2,-,CASSQESAGELFF,TGTGCCAGCAGCCAAGAATCTGCCGGGGAGCTGTTTTTT
-,TRBJ1-5,TRBV11-2,TRBD1,CASSPRDSPQPQHF,TGTGCCAGCAGCCCGCGGGACAGTCCTCAGCCCCAGCATTTT
few,TRBJ2-2,TRBV7-6,-,CASSFVFTGELFF,TGTGCCAGCAGCTTCGTATTCACCGGGGAGCTGTTTTTT
-,TRBJ1-2,TRBV5-4,TRBD1,CASIGTGNYGYTF,TGTGCCAGCATCGGGACAGGGAACTATGGCTACACCTTC
-,TRBJ2-7,TRBV5-1,-,CASSLVGANYEQYF,TGCGCCAGCAGCTTGGTTGGGGCAAACTACGAGCAGTACTTC
few,TRBJ2-5,TRBV7-6,-,CASRGHLETQYF,TGTGCCAGCAGGGGACACCTGGAGACCCAGTACTTC
-,TRBJ2-7,TRBV2,-,CASSVLLSYEQYF,TGTGCCAGCAGTGTCCTCCTCTCCTACGAGCAGTACTTC
-,TRBJ2-7,TRBV10-3,TRBD2,CAIRGTGKTSGDSYEQYF,TGTGCCATCAGAGGGACAGGGAAGACTAGCGGGGACTCCTACGAGCAGTACTTC
few,TRBJ2-2,TRBV5-1,-,CASSLDTVGTGELFF,TGCGCCAGCAGCTTAGACACAGTGGGCACCGGGGAGCTGTTTTTT
few,TRBJ1-2,TRBV7-9,-,CASSLAGGVNGYTF,TGTGCCAGCAGCTTAGCCGGCGGCGTTAATGGCTACACCTTC
few,TRBJ2-7,TRBV7-9,TRBD2,CASSLDPAGAYEQYF,TGTGCCAGCAGCTTAGATCCAGCGGGGGCCTACGAGCAGTACTTC
-,TRBJ2-7,TRBV6-5,TRBD1,CASSQAGGQFYEQYF,TGTGCCAGCAGCCAGGCAGGGGGACAATTCTACGAGCAGTACTTC
few,TRBJ2-7,TRBV27,-,CASSSPRGTYEQYF,TGTGCCAGCAGTTCTCCCAGGGGAACCTACGAGCAGTACTTC
few,TRBJ1-6,TRBV2,TRBD1,CASRGPGTGYNSPLHF,TGTGCCAGCAGGGGCCCCGGGACAGGCTATAATTCACCCCTCCACTTT
few,TRBJ1-2,TRBV6-1,-,CASASGSGDNYGYTF,TGTGCCAGCGCCTCCGGGTCAGGGGATAACTATGGCTACACCTTC
-,TRBJ2-5,TRBV6-5,TRBD1,CASSLVRQGRETQYF,TGTGCCAGCAGCCTGGTGAGACAGGGAAGAGAGACCCAGTACTTC
few,TRBJ2-6,TRBV7-6,-,CASSLVGNVLTF,TGTGCCAGCAGCTTAGTCGGTAACGTCCTGACTTTC
-,TRBJ2-3,TRBV6-1,TRBD1,CASSETGGRDTQYF,TGTGCCAGCAGTGAAACAGGGGGCCGGGATACGCAGTATTTT
few,TRBJ2-1,TRBV5-1,TRBD1,CASSLGPSATGLYNEQFF,TGCGCCAGCAGCTTGGGACCCTCCGCGACAGGGCTTTACAATGAGCAGTTCTTC
few,TRBJ2-7,TRBV6-6,TRBD1,CASSYSGSRDREYF,TGTGCCAGCAGTTACTCGGGCTCCCGGGACAGGGAGTACTTC
few,TRBJ1-2,TRBV19,TRBD1,CASSREGQGYGYTF,TGTGCCAGTAGTCGCGAGGGACAGGGCTATGGCTACACCTTC
many,TRBJ2-6,TRBV4-1,-,CASSYGSGANVLTF,TGCGCCAGCAGCTACGGCTCTGGGGCCAACGTCCTGACTTTC
few,TRBJ2-7,TRBV10-2,-,CASSEQSYEQYF,TGCGCCAGCAGTGAACAGAGCTACGAGCAGTACTTC
few,TRBJ1-6,TRBV7-9,TRBD1,CASSPGQGNSPLHF,TGTGCCAGCAGCCCGGGACAGGGGAATTCACCCCTCCACTTT
-,TRBJ2-1,TRBV19,TRBD1,CASKRTPGQVMGEQFF,TGTGCCAGTAAGAGAACGCCGGGACAGGTCATGGGTGAGCAGTTCTTC
few,TRBJ1-1,TRBV6-5,TRBD1,CATKPGTANTEAFF,TGTGCCACAAAACCCGGGACAGCCAACACTGAAGCTTTCTTT
few,TRBJ2-3,TRBV6-5,-,CASTRSPTDTQYF,TGTGCCAGCACCAGAAGTCCCACAGATACGCAGTATTTT
-,TRBJ2-7,TRBV11-2,TRBD2,CASTLAGGKYEQYF,TGTGCCAGCACCTTGGCGGGGGGAAAATACGAGCAGTACTTC
few,TRBJ1-2,TRBV10-3,TRBD1,CAISGQGEGYGYTF,TGTGCCATCAGTGGACAGGGGGAAGGCTATGGCTACACCTTC
few,TRBJ1-1,TRBV10-3,-,CAIRGVRDTEAFF,TGTGCCATCCGGGGGGTTAGGGACACTGAAGCTTTCTTT
-,TRBJ2-2,TRBV7-7,-,CASSSGTGELFF,TGTGCCAGCAGCTCGGGTACCGGGGAGCTGTTTTTT
few,TRBJ2-5,TRBV18,TRBD1,CASSATGEETQYF,TGTGCCAGCTCAGCTACAGGGGAAGAGACCCAGTACTTC
-,TRBJ1-2,TRBV7-9,TRBD1,CASSSTGGVAGYTF,TGTGCCAGCAGCTCGACAGGGGGCGTTGCTGGCTACACCTTC
few,TRBJ2-7,TRBV18,-,CASSQSSYEQYF,TGTGCCAGCTCACAGAGCTCCTACGAGCAGTACTTC
once,TRBJ2-1,TRBV4-1,-,CASSQFTGSSSYNEQFF,TGCGCCAGCAGCCAATTCACAGGTAGTAGCTCCTACAATGAGCAGTTCTTC
-,TRBJ1-3,TRBV10-3,-,CAIRPADSGNTIYF,TGTGCCATCAGGCCCGCGGATTCTGGAAACACCATATATTTT
few,TRBJ2-1,TRBV5-6,-,CASSLVGGTLYNEQFF,TGTGCCAGCAGCTTGGTCGGGGGAACCCTCTACAATGAGCAGTTCTTC
-,TRBJ1-2,TRBV6-5,TRBD1,CASINPGTGPGGYTF,TGTGCCAGCATCAACCCCGGGACAGGGCCGGGCGGCTACACCTTC
-,TRBJ2-2,TRBV21-1,-,CASSKAPSGGARQGNTGELFF,TGTGCCAGCAGCAAAGCTCCTAGCGGGGGGGCCCGACAAGGAAACACCGGGGAGCTGTTTTTT
few,TRBJ1-5,TRBV6-5,TRBD1,CASRVQGMSNQPQHF,TGTGCCAGCAGGGTACAGGGGATGAGCAATCAGCCCCAGCATTTT
few,TRBJ1-6,TRBV5-1,-,CASSPQGLVGNSPLHF,TGCGCCAGCAGCCCACAGGGCTTGGTAGGGAATTCACCCCTCCACTTT
few,TRBJ1-2,TRBV13,TRBD1,CASSSNRGQGWSGYTF,TGTGCCAGCAGCTCAAACCGGGGACAGGGTTGGTCTGGCTACACCTTC
few,TRBJ2-3,TRBV9,-,CASSVEDRGTQYF,TGTGCCAGCAGCGTAGAAGATAGGGGTACGCAGTATTTT
-,TRBJ1-2,TRBV7-9,-,CASSLGGTRAKDYGYTF,TGTGCCAGCAGCTTAGGCGGTACCAGGGCAAAAGACTATGGCTACACCTTC
few,TRBJ1-4,TRBV6-6,-,CASSQHLKEEKLFF,TGTGCCAGCAGTCAACATCTAAAGGAGGAAAAACTGTTTTTT
few,TRBJ2-7,TRBV29-1,TRBD1,CSAGQGNYEQYF,TGCAGCGCAGGACAGGGAAACTACGAGCAGTACTTC
few,TRBJ2-1,TRBV6-5,-,CASSYSGHLYNEQFF,TGTGCCAGCAGTTACTCCGGACACCTCTACAATGAGCAGTTCTTC
-,TRBJ2-5,TRBV2,TRBD2,CASSPGLATQETQYF,TGTGCCAGCAGTCCGGGACTAGCGACCCAAGAGACCCAGTACTTC
-,TRBJ1-2,TRBV18,TRBD1,CASSGQDSYGYTF,TGTGCCAGCTCCGGACAGGATAGCTATGGCTACACCTTC
few,TRBJ1-6,TRBV27,-,CASSLTVYNSPLHF,TGTGCCAGCAGTTTAACAGTCTATAATTCACCCCTCCACTTT
-,TRBJ1-2,TRBV2,TRBD1,CASSGRPGQGMSGYTF,TGTGCCAGCAGTGGGAGACCGGGACAGGGAATGAGTGGCTACACCTTC
few,TRBJ2-5,TRBV5-1,TRBD1,CASSLRDRGETQYF,TGCGCCAGCAGCCTGAGGGACAGGGGAGAGACCCAGTACTTC
few,TRBJ2-5,TRBV2,TRBD2,CASRGTSGGETQYF,TGTGCCAGCAGGGGGACTAGCGGCGGGGAGACCCAGTACTTC